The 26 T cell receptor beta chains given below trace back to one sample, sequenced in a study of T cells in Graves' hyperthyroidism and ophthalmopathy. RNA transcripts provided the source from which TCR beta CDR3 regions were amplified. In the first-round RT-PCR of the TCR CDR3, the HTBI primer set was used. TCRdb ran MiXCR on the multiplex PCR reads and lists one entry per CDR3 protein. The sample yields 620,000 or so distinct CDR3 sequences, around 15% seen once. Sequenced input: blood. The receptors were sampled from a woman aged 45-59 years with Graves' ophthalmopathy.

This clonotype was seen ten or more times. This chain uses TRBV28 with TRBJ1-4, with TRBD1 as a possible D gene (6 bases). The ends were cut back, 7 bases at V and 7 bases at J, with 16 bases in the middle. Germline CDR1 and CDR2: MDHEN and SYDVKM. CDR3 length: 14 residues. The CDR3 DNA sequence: TGTGCCAGCATCCGGGGGGGCGTCGGTGAAAAACTGTTTTTT. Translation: CASIRGGVGEKLFF.

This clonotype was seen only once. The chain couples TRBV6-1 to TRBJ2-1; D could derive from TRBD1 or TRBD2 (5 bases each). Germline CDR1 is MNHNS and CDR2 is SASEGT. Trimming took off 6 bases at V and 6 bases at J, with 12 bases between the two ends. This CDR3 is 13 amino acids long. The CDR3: CASRIWDGNEQFF. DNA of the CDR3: TGTGCCAGCAGGATTTGGGACGGCAATGAGCAGTTCTTC.

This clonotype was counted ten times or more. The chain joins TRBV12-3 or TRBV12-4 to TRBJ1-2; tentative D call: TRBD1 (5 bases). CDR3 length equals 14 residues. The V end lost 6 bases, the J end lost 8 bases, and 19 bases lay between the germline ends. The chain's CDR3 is CASSDVGTVRGYTF. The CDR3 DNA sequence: TGTGCCAGCAGCGATGTCGGGACTGTTCGAGGCTACACCTTC.

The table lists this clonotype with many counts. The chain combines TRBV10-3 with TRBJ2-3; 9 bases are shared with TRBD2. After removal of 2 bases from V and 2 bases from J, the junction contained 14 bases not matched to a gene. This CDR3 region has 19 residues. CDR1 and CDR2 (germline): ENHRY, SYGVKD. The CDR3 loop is CAISETPTTLAGNTDTQYF. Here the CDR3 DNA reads TGTGCCATCAGTGAGACGCCGACCACACTAGCGGGCAACACAGATACGCAGTATTTT.

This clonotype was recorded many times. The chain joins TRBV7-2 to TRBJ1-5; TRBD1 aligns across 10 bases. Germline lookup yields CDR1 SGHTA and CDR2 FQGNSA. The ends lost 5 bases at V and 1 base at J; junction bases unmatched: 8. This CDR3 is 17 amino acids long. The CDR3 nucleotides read TGTGCCAGCAGCAAGACAGGGGGCGCGAGGAGCAATCAGCCCCAGCATTTT. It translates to CASSKTGGARSNQPQHF.

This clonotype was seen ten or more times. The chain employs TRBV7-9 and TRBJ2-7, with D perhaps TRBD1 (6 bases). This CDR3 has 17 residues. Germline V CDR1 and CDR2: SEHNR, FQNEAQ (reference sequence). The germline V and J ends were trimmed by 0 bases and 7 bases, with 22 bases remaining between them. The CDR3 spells CASSLAPGQGDLGEQYF. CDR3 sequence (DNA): TGTGCCAGCAGCTTAGCCCCGGGACAAGGCGACTTAGGAGAGCAGTACTTC.

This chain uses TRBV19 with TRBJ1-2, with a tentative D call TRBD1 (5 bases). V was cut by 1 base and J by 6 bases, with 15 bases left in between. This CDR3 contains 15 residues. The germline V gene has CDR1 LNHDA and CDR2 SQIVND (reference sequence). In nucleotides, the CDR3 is TGTGCCAGTAGTATAGCCACGGGGCGGAGCGATGGCTACACCTTC. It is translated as CASSIATGRSDGYTF.

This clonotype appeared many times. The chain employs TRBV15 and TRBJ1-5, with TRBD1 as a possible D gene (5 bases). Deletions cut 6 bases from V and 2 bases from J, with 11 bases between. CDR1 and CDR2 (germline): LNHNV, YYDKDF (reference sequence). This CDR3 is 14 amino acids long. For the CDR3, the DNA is TGTGCCACCAGAGTAAGAGGGGGCAATCAGCCCCAGCATTTT. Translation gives CATRVRGGNQPQHF.

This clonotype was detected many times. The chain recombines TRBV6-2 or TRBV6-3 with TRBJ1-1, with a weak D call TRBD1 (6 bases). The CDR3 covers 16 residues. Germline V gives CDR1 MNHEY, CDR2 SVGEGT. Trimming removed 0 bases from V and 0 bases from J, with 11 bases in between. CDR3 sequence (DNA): TGTGCCAGCAGTTACTCAAGGGGGGCCGTGAACACTGAAGCTTTCTTT. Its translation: CASSYSRGAVNTEAFF.

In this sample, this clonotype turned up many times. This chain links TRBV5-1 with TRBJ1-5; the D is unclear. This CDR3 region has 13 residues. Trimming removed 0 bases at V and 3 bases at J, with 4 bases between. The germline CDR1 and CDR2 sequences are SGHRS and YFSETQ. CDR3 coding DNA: TGCGCCAGCAGCTTGGGGGCCAATCAGCCCCAGCATTTT. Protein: CASSLGANQPQHF.

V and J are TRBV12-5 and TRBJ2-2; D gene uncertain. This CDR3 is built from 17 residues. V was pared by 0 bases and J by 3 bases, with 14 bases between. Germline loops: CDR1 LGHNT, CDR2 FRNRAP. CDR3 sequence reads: CASGLVRVSAYTGELFF. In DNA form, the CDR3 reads TGTGCTAGTGGTTTGGTACGAGTTTCGGCCTACACCGGGGAGCTGTTTTTT.

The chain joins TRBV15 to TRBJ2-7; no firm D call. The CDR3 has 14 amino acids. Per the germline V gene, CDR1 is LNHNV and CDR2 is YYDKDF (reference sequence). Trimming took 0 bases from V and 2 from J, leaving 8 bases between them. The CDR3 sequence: CATSREVMTYEQYF. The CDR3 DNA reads TGTGCCACCAGCAGAGAGGTTATGACCTACGAGCAGTACTTC.

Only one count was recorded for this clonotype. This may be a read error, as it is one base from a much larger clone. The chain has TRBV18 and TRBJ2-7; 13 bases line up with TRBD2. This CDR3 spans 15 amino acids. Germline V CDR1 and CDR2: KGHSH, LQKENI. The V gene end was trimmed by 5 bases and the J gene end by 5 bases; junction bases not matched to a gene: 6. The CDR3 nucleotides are TGTGCCAGCTCATGGACTAGCGGGAGTGACGACGAGCAGTACTTC. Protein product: CASSWTSGSDDEQYF.

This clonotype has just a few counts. The CDR3 loop reads CASSYSAGGTYEQYF. The DNA of the CDR3 is TGTGCCAGCAGTTATTCTGCGGGAGGGACCTACGAGCAGTACTTC. The V gene is TRBV6-2 or TRBV6-3, the J gene TRBJ2-7; the match to TRBD2 covers 9 bases. This CDR3 has 15 residues. Germline trimming cut 3 bases from V and 2 bases from J; bases unmatched to any gene: 5. The germline V gene encodes CDR1 MNHEY and CDR2 SVGEGT.

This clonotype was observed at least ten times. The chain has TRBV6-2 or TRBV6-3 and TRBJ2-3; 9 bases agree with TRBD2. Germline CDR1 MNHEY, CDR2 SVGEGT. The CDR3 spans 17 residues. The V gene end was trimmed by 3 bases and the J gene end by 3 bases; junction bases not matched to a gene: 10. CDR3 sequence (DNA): TGTGCCAGCAGTTATCGCGCCTCGGGACTAGCAACAGATACGCAGTATTTT. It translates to CASSYRASGLATDTQYF.

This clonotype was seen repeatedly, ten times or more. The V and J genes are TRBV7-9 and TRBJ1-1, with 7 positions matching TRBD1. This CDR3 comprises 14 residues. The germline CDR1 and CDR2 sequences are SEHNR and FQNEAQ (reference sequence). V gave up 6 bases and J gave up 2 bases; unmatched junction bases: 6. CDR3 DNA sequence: TGTGCCAGCAGTTTGGCAGGGGGTAACACTGAAGCTTTCTTT. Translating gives CASSLAGGNTEAFF.

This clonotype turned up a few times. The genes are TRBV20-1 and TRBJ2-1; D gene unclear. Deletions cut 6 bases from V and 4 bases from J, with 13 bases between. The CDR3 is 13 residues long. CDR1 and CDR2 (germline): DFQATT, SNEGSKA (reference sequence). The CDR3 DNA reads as TGCAGTGCCCGAGAAGCCACTTACAATGAGCAGTTCTTC. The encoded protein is CSAREATYNEQFF.

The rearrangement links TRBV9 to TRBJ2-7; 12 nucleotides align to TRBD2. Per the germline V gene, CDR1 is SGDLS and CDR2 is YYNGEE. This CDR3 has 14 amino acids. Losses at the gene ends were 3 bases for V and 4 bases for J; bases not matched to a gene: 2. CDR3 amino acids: CASSATSGRYEQYF. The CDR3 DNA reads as TGTGCCAGCAGCGCAACTAGCGGGAGGTACGAGCAGTACTTC. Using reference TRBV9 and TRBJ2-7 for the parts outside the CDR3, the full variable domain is DSGVTQTPKHLITATGQRVTLRCSPRSGDLSVYWYQQSLDQGLQFLIQYYNGEERAKGNILERFSAQQFPDLHSELNLSSLELGDSALYFCASSATSGRYEQYFGPGTRLTVT.

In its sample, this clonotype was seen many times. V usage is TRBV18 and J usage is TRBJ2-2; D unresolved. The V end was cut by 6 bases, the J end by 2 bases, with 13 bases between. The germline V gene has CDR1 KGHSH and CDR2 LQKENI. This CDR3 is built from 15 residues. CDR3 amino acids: CASSLKDHNTGELFF. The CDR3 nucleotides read TGTGCCAGCTCCCTAAAGGACCATAACACCGGGGAGCTGTTTTTT.

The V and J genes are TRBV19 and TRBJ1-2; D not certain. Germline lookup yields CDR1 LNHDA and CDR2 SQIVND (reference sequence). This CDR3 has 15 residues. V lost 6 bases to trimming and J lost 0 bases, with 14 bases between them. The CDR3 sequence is CASRQSPSANYGYTF. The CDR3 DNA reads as TGTGCCAGTAGACAATCCCCGTCGGCTAACTATGGCTACACCTTC.

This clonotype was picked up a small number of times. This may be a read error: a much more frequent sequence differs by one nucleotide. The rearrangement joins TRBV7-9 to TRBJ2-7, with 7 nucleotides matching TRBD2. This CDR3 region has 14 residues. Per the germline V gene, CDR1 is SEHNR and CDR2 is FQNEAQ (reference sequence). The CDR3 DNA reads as TGTGTCAGCAGCTTAAGGGCGGGAGCGGCCGAGCAGTACTTC. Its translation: CVSSLRAGAAEQYF.

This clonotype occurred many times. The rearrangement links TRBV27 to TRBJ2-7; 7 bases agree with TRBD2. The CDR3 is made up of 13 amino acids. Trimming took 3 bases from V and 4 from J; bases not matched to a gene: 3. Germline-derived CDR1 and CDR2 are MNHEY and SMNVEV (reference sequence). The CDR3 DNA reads TGTGCCAGCAGTTTTGCGCGGGAGTACGAGCAGTACTTC. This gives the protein CASSFAREYEQYF.

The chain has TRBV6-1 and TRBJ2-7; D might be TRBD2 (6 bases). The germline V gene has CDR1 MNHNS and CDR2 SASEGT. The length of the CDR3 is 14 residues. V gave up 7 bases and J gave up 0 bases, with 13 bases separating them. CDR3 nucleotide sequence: TGTGCCAGCATCCGGGAGCGATTCTCCTACGAGCAGTACTTC. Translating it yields CASIRERFSYEQYF.

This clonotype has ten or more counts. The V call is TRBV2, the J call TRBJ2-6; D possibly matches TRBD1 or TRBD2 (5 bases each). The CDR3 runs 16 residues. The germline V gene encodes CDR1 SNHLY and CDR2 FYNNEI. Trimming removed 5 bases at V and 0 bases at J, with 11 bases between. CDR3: CASSRGGNSGANVLTF. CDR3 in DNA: TGTGCCAGCAGTCGGGGCGGAAACTCTGGGGCCAACGTCCTGACTTTC.

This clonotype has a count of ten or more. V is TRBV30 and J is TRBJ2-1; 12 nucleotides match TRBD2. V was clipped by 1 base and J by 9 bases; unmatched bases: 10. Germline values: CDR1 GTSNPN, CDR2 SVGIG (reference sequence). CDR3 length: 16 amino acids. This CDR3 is CAWSAGLAGTHGEQFF. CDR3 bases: TGTGCCTGGAGTGCCGGACTAGCGGGGACCCACGGTGAGCAGTTCTTC.

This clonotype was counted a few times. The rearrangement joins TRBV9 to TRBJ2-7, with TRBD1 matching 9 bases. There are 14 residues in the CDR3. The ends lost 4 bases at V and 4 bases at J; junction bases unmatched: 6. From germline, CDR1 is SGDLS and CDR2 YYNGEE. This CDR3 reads CASSQWGQGYEQYF. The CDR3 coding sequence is TGTGCCAGCAGCCAATGGGGACAGGGTTACGAGCAGTACTTC.